This T cell receptor (beta chain) was observed in a study of blood T cell repertoires in COVID-19. Trimming pared 3 bases from V and 5 bases from J, leaving 6 bases between. The length of the CDR3 is 12 residues. Assay: immunoSEQ multiplex PCR; the TCRdb copy retains only in-frame clones and omits some. This sample has around 300,000 clones, with about nine tenths found just once. The gene calls are TRBV12-3 or TRBV12-4 and TRBJ2-3; D gene uncertain. The material sequenced was PBMCs or T cells enriched from blood (not recorded which). This sequence was found in an older woman who had recovered from COVID-19. CDR3 loop: CASSLFRDTQYF. The CDR3 DNA reads TGTGCCAGCAGTTTGTTCCGAGATACGCAGTATTTT.